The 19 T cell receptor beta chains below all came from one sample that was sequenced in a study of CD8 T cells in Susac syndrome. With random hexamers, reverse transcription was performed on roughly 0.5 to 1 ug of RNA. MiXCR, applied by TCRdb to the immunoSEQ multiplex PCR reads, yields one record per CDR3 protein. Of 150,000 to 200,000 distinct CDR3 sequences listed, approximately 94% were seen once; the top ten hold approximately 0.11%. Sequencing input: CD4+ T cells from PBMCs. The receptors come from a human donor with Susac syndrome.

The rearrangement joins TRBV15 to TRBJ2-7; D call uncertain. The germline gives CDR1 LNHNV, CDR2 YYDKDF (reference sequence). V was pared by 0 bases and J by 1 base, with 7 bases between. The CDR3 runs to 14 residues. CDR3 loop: CATSRDWISYEQYF. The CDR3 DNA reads TGTGCCACCAGCAGAGATTGGATATCCTACGAGCAGTACTTC.

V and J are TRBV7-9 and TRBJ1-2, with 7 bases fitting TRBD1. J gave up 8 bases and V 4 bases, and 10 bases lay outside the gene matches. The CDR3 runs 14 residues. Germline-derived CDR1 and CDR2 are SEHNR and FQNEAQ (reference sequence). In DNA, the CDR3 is TGTGCCAGCAGCTCCCCGGACAGGTTAAACGGCTACACCTTC. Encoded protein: CASSSPDRLNGYTF.

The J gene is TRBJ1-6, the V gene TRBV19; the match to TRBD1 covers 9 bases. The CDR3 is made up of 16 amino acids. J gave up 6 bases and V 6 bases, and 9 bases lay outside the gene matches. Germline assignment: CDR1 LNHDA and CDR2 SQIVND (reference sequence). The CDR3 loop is CASRVRDRVINSPLHF. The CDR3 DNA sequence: TGTGCCAGTAGAGTCCGGGACAGGGTGATTAATTCACCCCTCCACTTT.

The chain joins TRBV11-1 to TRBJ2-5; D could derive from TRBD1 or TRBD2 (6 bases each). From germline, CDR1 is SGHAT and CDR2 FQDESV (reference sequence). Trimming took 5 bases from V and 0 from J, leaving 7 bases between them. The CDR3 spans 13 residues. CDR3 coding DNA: TGTGCCAGCAGCGGGGGGCACCAAGAGACCCAGTACTTC. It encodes CASSGGHQETQYF. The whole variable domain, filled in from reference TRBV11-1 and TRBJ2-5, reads EAEVAQSPRYKITEKSQAVAFWCDPISGHATLYWYRQILGQGPELLVQFQDESVVDDSQLPKDRFSAERLKGVDSTLKIQPAELGDSAMYLCASSGGHQETQYFGPGTRLLVL.

The CDR3 bases are TGCAGCGTTGGTGGGGAGGGATACACAGATACGCAGTATTTT. Translated, it gives CSVGGEGYTDTQYF. The V call is TRBV29-1, the J call TRBJ2-3; 7 nucleotides line up with TRBD2. V shed 4 bases and J 2 bases; nucleotides not matched to a gene: 6. The CDR3 totals 14 residues. CDR1 and CDR2 from the germline V gene are SQVTM and ANQGSEA.

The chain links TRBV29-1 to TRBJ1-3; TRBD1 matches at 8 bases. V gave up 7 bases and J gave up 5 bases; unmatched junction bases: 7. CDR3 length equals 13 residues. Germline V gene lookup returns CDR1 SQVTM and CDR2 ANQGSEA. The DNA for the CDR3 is TGCAGCGGTGTCCGGACAGGGCGAAACACCATATATTTT. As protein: CSGVRTGRNTIYF. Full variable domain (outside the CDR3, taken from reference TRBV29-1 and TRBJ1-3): SAVISQKPSRDICQRGTSLTIQCQVDSQVTMMFWYRQQPGQSLTLIATANQGSEATYESGFVIDKFPISRPNLTFSTLTVSNMSPEDSSIYLCSGVRTGRNTIYFGEGSWLTVV.

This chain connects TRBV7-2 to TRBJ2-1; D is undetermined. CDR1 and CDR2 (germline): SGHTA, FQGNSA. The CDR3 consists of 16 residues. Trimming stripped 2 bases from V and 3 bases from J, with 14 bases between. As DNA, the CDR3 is TGTGCCAGCAGCTTAACGGCCCGATCCAACTACAATGAGCAGTTCTTC. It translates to CASSLTARSNYNEQFF.

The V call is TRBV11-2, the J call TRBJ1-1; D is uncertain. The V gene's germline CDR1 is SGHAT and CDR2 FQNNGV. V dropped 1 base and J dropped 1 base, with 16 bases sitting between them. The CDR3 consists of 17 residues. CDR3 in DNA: TGTGCCAGCAGCTTAGTTGAGGCAAGGGCGGGGAACACTGAAGCTTTCTTT. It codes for CASSLVEARAGNTEAFF.

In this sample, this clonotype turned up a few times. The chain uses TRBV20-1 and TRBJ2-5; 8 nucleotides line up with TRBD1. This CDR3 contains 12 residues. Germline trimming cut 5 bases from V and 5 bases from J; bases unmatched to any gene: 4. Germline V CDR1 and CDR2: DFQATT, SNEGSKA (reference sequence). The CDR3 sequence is CSASDRAETQYF. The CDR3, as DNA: TGCAGTGCTTCGGACAGGGCGGAGACCCAGTACTTC.

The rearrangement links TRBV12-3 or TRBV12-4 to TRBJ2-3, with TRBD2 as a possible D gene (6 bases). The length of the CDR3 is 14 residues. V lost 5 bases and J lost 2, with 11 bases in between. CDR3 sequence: CASSGGTDTDTQYF. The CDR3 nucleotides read TGTGCCAGCAGTGGGGGGACCGACACAGATACGCAGTATTTT.

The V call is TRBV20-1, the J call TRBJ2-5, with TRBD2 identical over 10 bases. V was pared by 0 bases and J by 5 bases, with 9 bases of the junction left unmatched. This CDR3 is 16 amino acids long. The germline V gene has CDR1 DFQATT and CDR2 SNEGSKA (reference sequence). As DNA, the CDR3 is TGCAGTGCTAGAGATCCTCAGCGGGGGGGTGTTGAGACCCAGTACTTC. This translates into CSARDPQRGGVETQYF.

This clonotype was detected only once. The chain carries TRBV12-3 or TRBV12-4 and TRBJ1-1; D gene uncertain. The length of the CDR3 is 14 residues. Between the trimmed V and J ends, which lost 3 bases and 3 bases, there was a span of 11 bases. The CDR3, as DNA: TGTGCCAGCAGTTTTTACAGTGGAGACACTGAAGCTTTCTTT. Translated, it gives CASSFYSGDTEAFF.

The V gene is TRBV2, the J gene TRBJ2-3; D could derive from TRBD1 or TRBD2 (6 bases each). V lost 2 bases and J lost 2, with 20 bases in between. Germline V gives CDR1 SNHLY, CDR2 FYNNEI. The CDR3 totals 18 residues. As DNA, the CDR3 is TGTGCCAGCAGTGAAAAGGGGGGACTTCCCAGACTCACAGATACGCAGTATTTT. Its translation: CASSEKGGLPRLTDTQYF.

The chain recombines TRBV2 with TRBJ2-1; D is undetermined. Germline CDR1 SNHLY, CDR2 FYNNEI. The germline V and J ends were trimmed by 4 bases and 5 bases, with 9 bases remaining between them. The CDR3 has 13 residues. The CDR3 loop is CASSASRNNEQFF. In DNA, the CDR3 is TGTGCCAGCAGTGCGAGCCGGAACAATGAGCAGTTCTTC.

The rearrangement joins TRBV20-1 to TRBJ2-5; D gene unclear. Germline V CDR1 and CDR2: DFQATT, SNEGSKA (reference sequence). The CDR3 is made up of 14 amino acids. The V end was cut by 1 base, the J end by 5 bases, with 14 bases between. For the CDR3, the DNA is TGCAGTGCTAGAGCAGACTCCGGCCGGGAGACCCAGTACTTC. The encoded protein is CSARADSGRETQYF.

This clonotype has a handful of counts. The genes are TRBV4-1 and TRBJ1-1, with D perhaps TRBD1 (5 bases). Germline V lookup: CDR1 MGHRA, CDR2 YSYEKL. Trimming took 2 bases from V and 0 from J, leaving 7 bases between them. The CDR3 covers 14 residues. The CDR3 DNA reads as TGCGCCAGCAGCCAAAGACAGCTGAACACTGAAGCTTTCTTT. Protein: CASSQRQLNTEAFF.

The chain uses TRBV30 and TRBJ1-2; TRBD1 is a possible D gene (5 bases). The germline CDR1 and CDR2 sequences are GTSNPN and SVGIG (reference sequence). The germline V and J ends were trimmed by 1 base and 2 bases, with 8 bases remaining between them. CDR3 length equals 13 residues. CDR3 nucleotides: TGTGCCTGGAGTGCTGGGGGAAACTATGGCTACACCTTC. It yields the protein CAWSAGGNYGYTF.

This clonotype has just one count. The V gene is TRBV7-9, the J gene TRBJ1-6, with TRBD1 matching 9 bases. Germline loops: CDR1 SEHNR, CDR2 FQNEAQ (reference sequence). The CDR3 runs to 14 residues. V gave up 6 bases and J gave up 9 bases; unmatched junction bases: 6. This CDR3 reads CASSKQGAVSPLHF. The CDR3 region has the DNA TGTGCCAGCAGTAAACAGGGGGCCGTTTCACCCCTCCACTTT.

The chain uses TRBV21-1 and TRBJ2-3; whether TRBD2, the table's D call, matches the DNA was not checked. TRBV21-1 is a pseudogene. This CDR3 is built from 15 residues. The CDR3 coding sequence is TGTGCCAGCAGCAAAGTAGCGGGGGCCACAGATACGCAGTATTTT. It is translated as CASSKVAGATDTQYF.